What follows are 3 T cell receptor beta chains derived from one specimen sequenced in a study of T cell responses to AZD1222 COVID-19 vaccine. The data were produced by immunoSEQ multiplex PCR, yet TCRdb's version contains in-frame clones alone and is incomplete. The table records about 160,000 clones, approximately 91% of them present only once. Material: peripheral blood, obtained on day 0 of AZD1222 vaccination. The receptor source for this set is an adult in good health.

The chain uses TRBV23-1 and TRBJ1-1, with a tentative D call TRBD1 (6 bases). TRBV23-1 is designated an ORF whose function remains uncertain. V was trimmed by 6 bases and J by 0 bases, leaving 14 bases between them. There are 15 residues in the CDR3. The CDR3 spells CASSRSGQLNTEAFF. CDR3 nucleotide sequence: TGCGCCAGCAGCAGATCCGGACAGCTGAACACTGAAGCTTTCTTT.

The chain joins TRBV10-2 to TRBJ1-6; TRBD1 matches 9 bases. The CDR3 extends over 14 amino acids. Germline trimming cut 6 bases from V and 7 bases from J; bases unmatched to any gene: 4. CDR1 and CDR2 from the germline V gene are WSHSY and SAAADI. DNA for the CDR3: TGCGCCAGCAGCCTGGGGACAGGGAATTCACCCCTCCACTTT. Protein: CASSLGTGNSPLHF.

This sequence joins TRBV11-2 and TRBJ1-6, with D unclear. CDR3 length: 13 residues. In germline, CDR1 is SGHAT, CDR2 FQNNGV. Trimming cost V 3 bases and J 8 bases, with 8 bases left between them. CDR3 nucleotides: TGTGCCAGCAGCTTTAGGGCTTATTCACCCCTCCACTTT. Its translation: CASSFRAYSPLHF.